Each of the 27 T cell receptor beta chains below was sequenced from the same sample in a study of blood T cell repertoires in COVID-19. Here immunoSEQ multiplex PCR was the method, and the copy in TCRdb shows in-frame clones only, minus some. The sample carries about 170,000 clones, about 86% recorded once. Sequencing input: peripheral blood. Receptors originate from a woman in her seventies who had recovered from COVID-19.

V and J are TRBV7-2 and TRBJ2-1, with a tentative D call TRBD1 (6 bases). Germline V gene data show CDR1 as SGHTA and CDR2 as FQGNSA. The ends were cut back, 5 bases at V and 0 bases at J, with 14 bases in the middle. The CDR3 spans 16 residues. The CDR3 nucleotides read TGTGCCAGCAGCCCGAGGGGGTCCAGCTCCTACAATGAGCAGTTCTTC. As protein: CASSPRGSSSYNEQFF. Variable domain in full (rest from reference TRBV7-2 and TRBJ2-1): GAGVSQSPSNKVTEKGKDVELRCDPISGHTALYWYRQSLGQGLEFLIYFQGNSAPDKSGLPSDRFSAERTGGSVSTLTIQRTQQEDSAVYLCASSPRGSSSYNEQFFGPGTRLTVL.

Of note for this clone: Other DNA sequences from this sample encode an identical CDR3 as well. This chain uses TRBV12-3 or TRBV12-4 with TRBJ1-1; D may be TRBD1 (6 bases). CDR3 length: 13 residues. Trimming took off 1 base at V and 5 bases at J, with 8 bases between the two ends. The CDR3 sequence is CASSLGQVTEAFF. The CDR3 bases are TGTGCCAGCAGTTTAGGACAGGTGACTGAAGCTTTCTTT.

The rearrangement uses TRBV11-2 and TRBJ1-2; D is ambiguous. The V gene's germline CDR1 is SGHAT and CDR2 FQNNGV. The CDR3 length is 14 residues. V gave up 1 base and J gave up 4 bases, with 10 bases separating them. CDR3 amino acids: CASSLGAGSYGYTF. The CDR3 DNA is TGTGCCAGCAGCTTAGGGGCGGGTTCCTATGGCTACACCTTC.

DNA of the CDR3: TGTGCCAGTAGGACAGGGGGCACGTCTGGAAACACCATATATTTT. It codes for CASRTGGTSGNTIYF. J is TRBJ1-3 and V is TRBV19; TRBD1 matches 10 bases. The CDR3 is 15 residues long. Germline CDR1 reads LNHDA; CDR2 reads SQIVND (reference sequence). Germline trimming cut 6 bases from V and 1 base from J; bases unmatched to any gene: 3.

This sequence joins TRBV3-1 (or the pseudogene TRBV3-2) and TRBJ1-2, with 12 positions matching TRBD1. Germline values: CDR1 LGHDT, CDR2 YNNKEL (reference sequence). This CDR3 contains 16 residues. V shed 2 bases and J 8 bases; nucleotides not matched to a gene: 9. CDR3 region: CASSQPGQGAFKGYTF. Here the CDR3 DNA reads TGTGCCAGCAGCCAACCGGGACAGGGGGCGTTTAAGGGCTACACCTTC.

The chain employs TRBV5-1 and TRBJ2-5, with TRBD1 matching over 7 bases. V dropped 4 bases and J dropped 6; count of bases not matched to a gene: 3. This CDR3 region has 12 residues. Per germline, CDR1 SGHRS and CDR2 YFSETQ. The CDR3 nucleotides read TGCGCCAGCAGCCACAGGGGACAGACCCAGTACTTC. It is translated as CASSHRGQTQYF.

This chain connects TRBV19 to TRBJ1-3; a weak D match, TRBD1 (5 bases). Per the germline V gene, CDR1 is LNHDA and CDR2 is SQIVND (reference sequence). The V and J ends lost 7 bases and 0 bases respectively, with 13 bases between them. The CDR3 has 15 amino acids. The DNA of the CDR3 is TGTGCCAGTACCCTGGGGCTGCCCTCTGGAAACACCATATATTTT. Translation gives CASTLGLPSGNTIYF.

This chain connects TRBV28 to TRBJ2-7; D unresolved. The CDR3 spans 13 residues. Germline V gene sequence: CDR1 MDHEN, CDR2 SYDVKM. V gave up 1 base and J gave up 1 base, with 5 bases separating them. CDR3 amino acids: CASSLFTSYEQYF. CDR3 nucleotide sequence: TGTGCCAGCAGTTTATTCACATCCTACGAGCAGTACTTC.

V gene TRBV10-1 combines with J gene TRBJ2-2; 9 positions match TRBD1. The junction had 11 bases not matched to a gene; V was cut back by 3 bases and J by 6 bases. The length of the CDR3 is 17 residues. Germline lookup yields CDR1 WNHNN and CDR2 SYGVQD (reference sequence). The CDR3 protein is CASSDLPPGTGSGELFF. The CDR3 DNA sequence: TGCGCCAGCAGTGATTTACCACCGGGGACAGGGTCCGGGGAGCTGTTTTTT.

This clone is a singleton in its sample. The V gene is TRBV5-1, the J gene TRBJ1-4; tentatively, D is TRBD1 (5 bases). The V end was cut by 6 bases, the J end by 3 bases, with 12 bases between. There are 14 residues in the CDR3. Germline V gives CDR1 SGHRS, CDR2 YFSETQ. The CDR3 here is CASTRGGSNEKLFF. The CDR3 coding sequence is TGCGCCAGCACCCGGGGGGGTTCTAATGAAAAACTGTTTTTT.

This clone was counted only a few times. The CDR3 DNA sequence: TGTGCCAGCAGCTTAAAATTCCTCGCGGCAGGGGAAAATCAGCCCCAGCATTTT. Its protein is CASSLKFLAAGENQPQHF. The chain joins TRBV7-8 to TRBJ1-5; D is possibly TRBD1 (6 bases). Trimming shortened V by 2 bases and J by 4 bases, and 21 bases separated the two germline ends. The CDR3 sequence is 18 residues long. Germline V lookup: CDR1 SGHVS, CDR2 FQNEAQ.

This clone was found once. V is TRBV30 and J is TRBJ1-2; 10 nucleotides match TRBD1. Germline V lookup: CDR1 GTSNPN, CDR2 SVGIG (reference sequence). V shed 2 bases and J 6 bases; nucleotides not matched to a gene: 9. This CDR3 comprises 15 residues. In DNA, the CDR3 is TGTGCCTGGAGTCGTATGGGGACAGGGGAAAATGGCTACACCTTC. Translation: CAWSRMGTGENGYTF.

This chain links TRBV4-2 with TRBJ2-7; TRBD2 matches at 7 bases. Germline V gene data show CDR1 as LGHNA and CDR2 as YNFKEQ. The CDR3 contains 17 residues. Trimming at V came to 0 bases and at J to 2 bases, leaving 10 bases not matched to a gene. Here the CDR3 reads CASSQERGWDRAYEQYF. The DNA of the CDR3 is TGTGCCAGCAGCCAAGAGCGGGGGTGGGACCGAGCCTACGAGCAGTACTTC.

This chain links TRBV2 with TRBJ2-3; the match to TRBD2 covers 10 bases. V lost 4 bases and J lost 6; bases outside the gene matches: 7. Germline V gives CDR1 SNHLY, CDR2 FYNNEI. The CDR3 sequence is 15 residues long. The CDR3 nucleotides read TGTGCCAGCAGTGGGCTAGCGGGAGCGTTTGATACGCAGTATTTT. Its translation: CASSGLAGAFDTQYF.

V and J are TRBV5-1 and TRBJ1-2, with TRBD1 as a possible D gene (5 bases). The CDR3 totals 15 residues. Germline V gene lookup returns CDR1 SGHRS and CDR2 YFSETQ. With 4 bases removed from V and 6 bases from J, the gap between germline ends came to 19 bases. The CDR3 region is CASSLENPGRDGYTF. The CDR3 bases are TGCGCCAGCAGCCTGGAGAACCCAGGGAGGGATGGCTACACCTTC.

The CDR3 here is CASSLAGVNAGELFF. The CDR3 DNA follows: TGTGCCAGCAGCTTAGCCGGAGTAAACGCCGGGGAGCTGTTTTTT. This rearrangement joins TRBV11-3 to TRBJ2-2; D remains ambiguous. The CDR3 is 15 amino acids. V was cut by 1 base and J by 6 bases, with 12 bases left in between. CDR1 is SGHNT, CDR2 YENEEA, per germline.

The rearrangement joins TRBV4-3 to TRBJ1-1; D possibly corresponds to TRBD1 (5 bases). V was trimmed by 1 base and J by 5 bases, leaving 14 bases between them. Germline values: CDR1 LGHNA, CDR2 YSLEER. The CDR3 length is 15 residues. The CDR3 DNA sequence: TGCGCCAGCAGCCAAGTCGGGGGTTTGGGGACTGAAGCTTTCTTT. Translating gives CASSQVGGLGTEAFF.

The rearrangement joins TRBV6-5 to TRBJ2-5, with D perhaps TRBD1 (5 bases). Germline V lookup: CDR1 MNHEY, CDR2 SVGAGI. Between the trimmed V and J ends, which lost 10 bases and 5 bases, there was a span of 17 bases. This CDR3 comprises 13 residues. This CDR3 is CANHPGLRETQYF. CDR3 nucleotide sequence: TGTGCCAACCATCCAGGGTTGAGGGAGACCCAGTACTTC.

The rearrangement links TRBV28 to TRBJ2-3; 10 nucleotides agree with TRBD1. J gave up 5 bases and V 3 bases, and 11 bases lay outside the gene matches. The germline CDR1 and CDR2 sequences are MDHEN and SYDVKM. The CDR3 is 17 amino acids. CDR3 DNA sequence: TGTGCCAGCAGTTTCCCCGGGACAGGGGTCCGCGGAGATACGCAGTATTTT. Encoded protein: CASSFPGTGVRGDTQYF.

This clone was counted between two and nine times. The gene calls are TRBV9 and TRBJ1-6; 8 bases are a match to TRBD1. Germline values: CDR1 SGDLS, CDR2 YYNGEE. The V gene end was trimmed by 3 bases and the J gene end by 13 bases; junction bases not matched to a gene: 9. The CDR3 has 14 amino acids. CDR3 DNA sequence: TGTGCCAGCAGCGCAGGACAGGGAGTGGTCCCCCTCCACTTT. It encodes CASSAGQGVVPLHF.

The V call is TRBV5-1, the J call TRBJ1-2, with 9 bases matching TRBD1. The V gene end was trimmed by 4 bases and the J gene end by 5 bases; junction bases not matched to a gene: 3. There are 13 residues in the CDR3. CDR1 and CDR2 from the germline V gene are SGHRS and YFSETQ. The CDR3 sequence is CASSRGTGYGYTF. DNA of the CDR3: TGCGCCAGCAGCAGGGGGACAGGGTATGGCTACACCTTC.

The chain employs TRBV7-3 and TRBJ1-1; no reliable D call. Germline V gene lookup returns CDR1 SGHTA and CDR2 FQGTGA. Trimming cost V 5 bases and J 3 bases, with 10 bases left between them. The length of the CDR3 is 13 residues. CDR3 nucleotides: TGTGCCAGCAGCCCAACGGTATACACTGAAGCTTTCTTT. This sequence encodes CASSPTVYTEAFF.

The chain uses TRBV19 and TRBJ1-4; the match to TRBD1 covers 9 bases. Germline V gene lookup returns CDR1 LNHDA and CDR2 SQIVND (reference sequence). CDR3 length equals 15 residues. J lost 11 bases, V lost 0 bases, and 7 bases had no gene match. The CDR3 bases are TGTGCCAGTAGTATAGACCGCGACAGGGGGACGAAACTGTTTTTT. It encodes CASSIDRDRGTKLFF.

J is TRBJ2-3 and V is TRBV30; TRBD1 might be the D (5 bases). This CDR3 is 13 amino acids long. V dropped 0 bases and J dropped 4 bases, with 8 bases sitting between them. Germline lookup yields CDR1 GTSNPN and CDR2 SVGIG (reference sequence). This CDR3 is CAWSVPRADTQYF. The CDR3 DNA reads as TGTGCCTGGAGTGTACCCAGGGCAGATACGCAGTATTTT.

The CDR3 loop reads CASSVGGGQAPNEKLFF. CDR3 sequence (DNA): TGTGCCAGCAGCGTAGGGGGAGGGCAGGCCCCTAATGAAAAACTGTTTTTT. J is TRBJ1-4 and V is TRBV9; D gene uncertain. The length of the CDR3 is 17 residues. Between the trimmed V and J ends, which lost 0 bases and 3 bases, there was a span of 15 bases. Germline-derived CDR1 and CDR2 are SGDLS and YYNGEE. Together with reference TRBV9 and TRBJ1-4, the CDR3 gives the full variable domain: DSGVTQTPKHLITATGQRVTLRCSPRSGDLSVYWYQQSLDQGLQFLIQYYNGEERAKGNILERFSAQQFPDLHSELNLSSLELGDSALYFCASSVGGGQAPNEKLFFGSGTQLSVL.

The J gene is TRBJ1-1, the V gene TRBV7-3, with D uncertain. There are 14 residues in the CDR3. Germline CDR1 SGHTA, CDR2 FQGTGA. With 0 bases removed from V and 4 bases from J, the gap between germline ends came to 9 bases. The CDR3 region has the DNA TGTGCCAGCAGCTTAACGGCCGGGGTCACTGAAGCTTTCTTT. It is translated as CASSLTAGVTEAFF. Full variable domain (remainder filled in from reference TRBV7-3 and TRBJ1-1): GAGVSQTPSNKVTEKGKYVELRCDPISGHTALYWYRQSLGQGPEFLIYFQGTGAADDSGLPNDRFFAVRPEGSVSTLKIQRTERGDSAVYLCASSLTAGVTEAFFGQGTRLTVV.

The rearrangement links TRBV30 to TRBJ1-2; 8 nucleotides agree with TRBD1. Trimming at V came to 3 bases and at J to 1 base, leaving 7 bases not matched to a gene. The germline gives CDR1 GTSNPN, CDR2 SVGIG (reference sequence). CDR3 length equals 15 residues. This CDR3 is CAWSGTGGSNYGYTF. CDR3 nucleotides: TGTGCCTGGAGCGGGACAGGAGGGAGTAACTATGGCTACACCTTC.